The 14 T cell receptor beta chains below come from one sample, sequenced in a study of PD-L1 blockade in urothelial cancer. The data were produced by immunoSEQ multiplex PCR, yet TCRdb's version contains in-frame clones alone and is incomplete. The sample records around 130,000 clones, 70% to 85% being singletons. The time point is: pretreatment peripheral blood. The material sequenced was PBMCs, taken around atezolizumab (anti-PD-L1) treatment. Every receptor here comes from a man aged 50-60 years with urothelial cancer.

The chain combines TRBV6-1 with TRBJ1-2; 8 bases are shared with TRBD1. With 6 bases clipped from V and 8 bases from J, the junction kept 11 bases outside the gene matches. The CDR3 sequence is 14 residues long. Germline V gene data show CDR1 as MNHNS and CDR2 as SASEGT. In DNA form, the CDR3 reads TGTGCCAGCAGAGATACAGGGGGGGGGCGCGGCTACACCTTC. This codes for CASRDTGGGRGYTF.

This rearrangement joins TRBV7-2 to TRBJ2-2; TRBD2 agrees at 7 bases. The CDR3 loop spans 18 amino acids. The J segment lost 5 bases and the V segment lost 3 bases, leaving 15 bases of the junction unmatched. The germline CDR1 and CDR2 sequences are SGHTA and FQGNSA. The CDR3 sequence: CASSFQSGSRGGTGELFF. The CDR3 DNA reads TGTGCCAGCAGCTTCCAATCGGGGTCGAGGGGAGGGACCGGGGAGCTGTTTTTT.

The chain has TRBV9 and TRBJ2-7; D perhaps matches TRBD1 (5 bases). CDR1 and CDR2 (germline): SGDLS, YYNGEE. Between the trimmed V and J ends, which lost 4 bases and 5 bases, there was a span of 16 bases. The CDR3 extends over 14 amino acids. CDR3 sequence reads: CASSPRTGLDEQYF. DNA for the CDR3: TGTGCCAGCAGCCCCCGCACAGGTTTGGACGAGCAGTACTTC.

The rearrangement links TRBV7-2 to TRBJ2-7, with a possible D match to TRBD2 (5 bases). V lost 3 bases and J lost 2, with 23 bases in between. CDR1 and CDR2 from the germline V gene are SGHTA and FQGNSA. The CDR3 is made up of 18 amino acids. This CDR3 reads CASSLRVSVGVETYEQYF. The CDR3 nucleotides are TGTGCCAGCAGCTTGAGGGTTAGTGTGGGAGTAGAAACCTACGAGCAGTACTTC.

The V gene is TRBV27, the J gene TRBJ1-2; the match to TRBD1 covers 7 bases. CDR1 MNHEY and CDR2 SMNVEV come from the germline V gene (reference sequence). The CDR3 loop spans 13 amino acids. V was clipped by 5 bases and J by 4 bases; unmatched bases: 4. The CDR3 spells CASSQTGLYGYTF. CDR3 nucleotide sequence: TGTGCCAGCAGTCAGACAGGGCTCTATGGCTACACCTTC.

This chain links TRBV7-8 with TRBJ1-5; the D gene is possibly TRBD1 (5 bases). Germline V gives CDR1 SGHVS, CDR2 FQNEAQ. Between the trimmed V and J ends, which lost 5 bases and 7 bases, there was a span of 15 bases. The CDR3 is 14 residues long. CDR3 coding DNA: TGTGCCAGCAGCATAACAGGAGCGGGACAGCCCCAGCATTTT. It yields the protein CASSITGAGQPQHF.

The rearrangement joins TRBV18 to TRBJ1-2; D is unresolved. The V end was cut by 6 bases, the J end by 4 bases, with 12 bases between. Germline V gene sequence: CDR1 KGHSH, CDR2 LQKENI. This CDR3 comprises 13 residues. The CDR3 sequence is CASSPNEIYGYTF. The CDR3 region has the DNA TGTGCCAGCTCGCCCAACGAGATCTATGGCTACACCTTC.

This rearrangement joins TRBV27 to TRBJ2-1; weak D call: TRBD2 (5 bases). V was shortened by 5 bases and J by 8 bases, with 13 bases between the two germline ends. The CDR3 has 13 amino acids. Germline V gene sequence: CDR1 MNHEY, CDR2 SMNVEV (reference sequence). DNA of the CDR3: TGTGCCAGCAGTCTAGGGAGACGGGATGAGCAGTTCTTC. Protein product: CASSLGRRDEQFF.

The chain employs TRBV6-1 and TRBJ2-3; TRBD1 might be the D (6 bases). The CDR3 runs to 14 residues. V lost 4 bases and J 1 base, leaving 9 bases between the germline ends. Germline V lookup: CDR1 MNHNS, CDR2 SASEGT. CDR3: CASSGAGGTDTQYF. The CDR3, as DNA: TGTGCCAGCAGTGGGGCAGGGGGCACAGATACGCAGTATTTT.

The sample holds one count of this clone. The chain combines TRBV10-2 with TRBJ1-6, with D unclear. Germline V lookup: CDR1 WSHSY, CDR2 SAAADI. Trimming removed 7 bases at V and 0 bases at J, with 10 bases between. CDR3 length: 15 amino acids. The CDR3 coding sequence is TGCGCCAGCATTGGAGGGAGCTCCTATAATTCACCCCTCCACTTT. Its protein is CASIGGSSYNSPLHF.

The rearrangement joins TRBV11-3 to TRBJ2-1; 7 positions match TRBD2. The CDR3 has 16 amino acids. CDR1 and CDR2 from the germline V gene are SGHNT and YENEEA. Trimming removed 5 bases from V and 8 bases from J; junction bases left unmatched: 15. The CDR3 DNA reads TGTGCCAGCAGCGCGAAAGTCGGGGGGAGTATCGATGAGCAGTTCTTC. This codes for CASSAKVGGSIDEQFF.

The chain couples TRBV5-1 to TRBJ1-5, with TRBD1 matching over 7 bases. Germline loops: CDR1 SGHRS, CDR2 YFSETQ. V shed 4 bases and J 1 base; nucleotides not matched to a gene: 8. The CDR3 covers 16 residues. CDR3 amino acids: CASSPTPGGSNQPQHF. In DNA, the CDR3 is TGCGCCAGCAGCCCAACCCCAGGGGGAAGCAATCAGCCCCAGCATTTT. Complete variable domain (other parts from reference TRBV5-1 and TRBJ1-5): KAGVTQTPRYLIKTRGQQVTLSCSPISGHRSVSWYQQTPGQGLQFLFEYFSETQRNKGNFPGRFSGRQFSNSRSEMNVSTLELGDSALYLCASSPTPGGSNQPQHFGDGTRLSIL.

The J gene is TRBJ1-2, the V gene TRBV30, with 8 bases aligning to TRBD1. This CDR3 spans 13 amino acids. V shed 0 bases and J 5 bases; nucleotides not matched to a gene: 2. Germline CDR1 GTSNPN, CDR2 SVGIG (reference sequence). The CDR3: CAWSVGQGYGYTF. The CDR3 DNA follows: TGTGCCTGGAGTGTTGGACAGGGTTATGGCTACACCTTC.

This chain connects TRBV7-9 to TRBJ2-3; D is perhaps TRBD1 (5 bases). CDR1 is SEHNR and CDR2 is FQNEAQ in the germline V gene (reference sequence). Trimming pared 5 bases from V and 2 bases from J, leaving 11 bases between. The CDR3 contains 14 residues. The CDR3 here is CASSRTGVTDTQYF. CDR3 coding DNA: TGTGCCAGCAGCCGCACAGGAGTCACAGATACGCAGTATTTT.